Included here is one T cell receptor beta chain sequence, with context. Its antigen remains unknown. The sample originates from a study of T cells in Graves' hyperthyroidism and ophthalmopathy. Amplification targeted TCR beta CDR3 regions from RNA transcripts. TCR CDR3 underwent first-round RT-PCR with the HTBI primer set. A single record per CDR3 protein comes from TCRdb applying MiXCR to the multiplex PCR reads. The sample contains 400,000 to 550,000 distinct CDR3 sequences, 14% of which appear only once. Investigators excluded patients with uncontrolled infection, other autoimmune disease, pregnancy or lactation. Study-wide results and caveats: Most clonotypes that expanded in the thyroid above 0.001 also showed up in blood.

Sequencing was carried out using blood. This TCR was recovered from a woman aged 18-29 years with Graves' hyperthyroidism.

The CDR3 sequence: CASSFNDRPDTQYF. The CDR3 region has the DNA TGTGCCAGCAGTTTTAACGACCGCCCAGATACGCAGTATTTT. The chain recombines TRBV27 with TRBJ2-3; no definite D call. There are 14 residues in the CDR3. Trimming removed 3 bases from V and 4 bases from J, with 11 bases in between. Germline values: CDR1 MNHEY, CDR2 SMNVEV (reference sequence).